Here is one T cell receptor (beta chain) with its context. V gave up 3 bases and J gave up 0 bases; unmatched junction bases: 11. The V gene's germline CDR1 is MDHEN and CDR2 SYDVKM. The CDR3 is 18 residues long. Assay used: immunoSEQ multiplex PCR; TCRdb lists only in-frame clones, some missing. The profile shows approximately 38,000 clones, roughly 90% of them singletons. These data come from a study of T cell changes during pregnancy in multiple sclerosis. This rearrangement joins TRBV28 to TRBJ2-4; 7 bases are a match to TRBD1. The sequencing used CD8+ T cells from peripheral blood mononuclear cells, collected in the third trimester of pregnancy. The sequence came from a female donor with multiple sclerosis, enrolled in a pregnancy study. The DNA of the CDR3 is TGTGCCAGCAGTTTCCGCAGGGGGATAAACCTAGCCAAAAACATTCAGTACTTC. It translates to CASSFRRGINLAKNIQYF.